This T cell receptor (beta chain) was sequenced for a study of regulatory T cells in long-lasting Graves disease. Study conclusions and caveats: There was favoring of TRBV28, TRBJ1-2 and TRBJ2-5 in persistent disease.

At least ten counts were recorded for this clonotype. Its antigen is not identified. The CDR3 extends over 16 amino acids. Per germline, CDR1 KGHSH and CDR2 LQKENI. V lost 2 bases and J 2 bases, leaving 15 bases between the germline ends. Sample time point: newly diagnosed GD, antithyroid drugs for less than 3 months. From PBMCs, RNA was extracted and then used to make the TCR library. Investigators report Graves' disease was diagnosed under American Thyroid Association guidelines. Into tubes containing EDTA, about 10 milliliters of peripheral blood were drawn. Library construction for TCR beta used iRepertoire HTBI primers and Arm-PCR of CDR3 regions. TCRdb re-called the multiplex PCR reads with MiXCR, one entry per CDR3 protein. Among a few hundred thousand distinct CDR3 sequences, about 16% were seen once, and the ten largest hold around 21%.

V is TRBV18 and J is TRBJ2-5; TRBD2 is a possible D gene (6 bases). The specimen comprised peripheral blood mononuclear cells (PBMCs), sampled at new diagnosis, from a patient treated with antithyroid drugs. The TCR comes from a female donor with Graves disease. CDR3 sequence reads: CASSPRRVREQETQYF. The CDR3 nucleotides are TGTGCCAGCTCACCAAGGAGGGTCCGGGAGCAAGAGACCCAGTACTTC.